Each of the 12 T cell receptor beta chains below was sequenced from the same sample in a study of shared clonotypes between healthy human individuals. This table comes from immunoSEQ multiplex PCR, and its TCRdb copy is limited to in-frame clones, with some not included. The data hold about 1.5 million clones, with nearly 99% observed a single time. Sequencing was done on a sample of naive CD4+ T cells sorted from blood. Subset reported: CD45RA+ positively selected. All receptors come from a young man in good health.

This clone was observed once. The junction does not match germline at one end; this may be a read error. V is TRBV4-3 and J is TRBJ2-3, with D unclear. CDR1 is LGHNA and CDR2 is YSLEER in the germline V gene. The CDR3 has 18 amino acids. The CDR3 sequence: CASSQPPLEERATATQYF. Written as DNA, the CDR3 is TGCGCCAGCAGCCAACCACCCCTCGAGGAAAGGGCCACAGCTACGCAGTATTTT.

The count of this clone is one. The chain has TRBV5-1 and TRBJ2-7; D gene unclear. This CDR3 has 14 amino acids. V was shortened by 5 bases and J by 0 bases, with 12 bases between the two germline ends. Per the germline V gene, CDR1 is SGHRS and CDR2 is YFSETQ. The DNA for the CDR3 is TGCGCCAGCAGATACTCTCTAAGCTCCTACGAGCAGTACTTC. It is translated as CASRYSLSSYEQYF.

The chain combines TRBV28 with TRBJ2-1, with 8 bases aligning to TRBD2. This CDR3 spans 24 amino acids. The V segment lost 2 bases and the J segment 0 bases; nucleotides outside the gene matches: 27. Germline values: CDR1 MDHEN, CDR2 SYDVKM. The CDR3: CASSLSPWASGHSGLDSSYNEQFF. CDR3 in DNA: TGTGCCAGCAGTTTAAGCCCATGGGCTAGCGGGCATTCGGGATTAGATAGCTCCTACAATGAGCAGTTCTTC.

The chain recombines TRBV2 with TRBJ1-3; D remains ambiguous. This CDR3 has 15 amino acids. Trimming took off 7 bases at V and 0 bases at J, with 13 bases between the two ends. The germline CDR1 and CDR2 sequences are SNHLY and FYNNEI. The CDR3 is CASKYGGGSGNTIYF. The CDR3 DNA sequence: TGTGCCAGCAAGTACGGAGGAGGCTCTGGAAACACCATATATTTT.

CDR3 bases: TGTGCCAGCAGCTTAAGTCAGCGGCACAATGAGCAGTTCTTC. Translated, it gives CASSLSQRHNEQFF. The J gene is TRBJ2-1, the V gene TRBV7-9; weak D call: TRBD2 (5 bases). Germline V gene data show CDR1 as SEHNR and CDR2 as FQNEAQ (reference sequence). The CDR3 has 14 amino acids. V shed 2 bases and J shed 5 bases, with 10 bases lying between them.

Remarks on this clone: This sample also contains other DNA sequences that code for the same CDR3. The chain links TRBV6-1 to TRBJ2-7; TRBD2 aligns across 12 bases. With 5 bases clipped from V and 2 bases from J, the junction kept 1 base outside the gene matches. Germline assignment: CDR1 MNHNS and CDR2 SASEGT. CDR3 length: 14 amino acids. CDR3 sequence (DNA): TGTGCCAGCAGTAGACTAGCGGGAGCCTACGAGCAGTACTTC. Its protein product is CASSRLAGAYEQYF.

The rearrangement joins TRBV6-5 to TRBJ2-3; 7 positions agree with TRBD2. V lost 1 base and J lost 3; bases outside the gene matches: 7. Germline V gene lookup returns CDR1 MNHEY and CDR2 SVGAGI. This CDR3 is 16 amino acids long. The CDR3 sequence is CASSYFGGGVTDTQYF. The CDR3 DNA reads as TGTGCCAGCAGTTACTTCGGGGGAGGGGTAACAGATACGCAGTATTTT.

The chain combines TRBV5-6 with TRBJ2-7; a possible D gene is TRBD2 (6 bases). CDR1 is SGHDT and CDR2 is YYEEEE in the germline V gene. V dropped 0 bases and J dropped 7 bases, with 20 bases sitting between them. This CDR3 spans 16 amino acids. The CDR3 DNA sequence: TGTGCCAGCAGCTTGGAAGGAGGGCCCGACGCGGGAGAGCAGTACTTC. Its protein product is CASSLEGGPDAGEQYF.

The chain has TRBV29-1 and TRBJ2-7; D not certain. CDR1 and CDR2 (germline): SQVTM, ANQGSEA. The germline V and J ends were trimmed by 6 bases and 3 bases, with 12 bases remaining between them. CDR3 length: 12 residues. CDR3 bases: TGCAGCGTGTCGTTCGGTAACTACGAGCAGTACTTC. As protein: CSVSFGNYEQYF.

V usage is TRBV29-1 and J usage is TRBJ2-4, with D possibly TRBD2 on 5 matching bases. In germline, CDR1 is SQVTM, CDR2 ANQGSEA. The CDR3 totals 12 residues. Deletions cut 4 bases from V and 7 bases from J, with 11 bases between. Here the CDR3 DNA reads TGCAGCGTTGTTTTCGGGAACAACATTCAGTACTTC. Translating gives CSVVFGNNIQYF.

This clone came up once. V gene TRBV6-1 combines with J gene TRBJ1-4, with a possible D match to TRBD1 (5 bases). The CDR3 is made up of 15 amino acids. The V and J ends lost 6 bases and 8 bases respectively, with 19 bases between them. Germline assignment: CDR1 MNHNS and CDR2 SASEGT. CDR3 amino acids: CASSPGTWREEKLFF. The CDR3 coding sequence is TGTGCCAGCAGCCCCGGGACCTGGAGGGAGGAAAAACTGTTTTTT.

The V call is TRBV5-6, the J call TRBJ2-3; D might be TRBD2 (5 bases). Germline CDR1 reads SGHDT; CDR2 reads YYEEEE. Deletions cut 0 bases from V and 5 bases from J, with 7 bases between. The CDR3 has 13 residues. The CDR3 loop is CASSLERIDTQYF. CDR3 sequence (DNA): TGTGCCAGCAGCTTGGAGCGGATAGATACGCAGTATTTT.